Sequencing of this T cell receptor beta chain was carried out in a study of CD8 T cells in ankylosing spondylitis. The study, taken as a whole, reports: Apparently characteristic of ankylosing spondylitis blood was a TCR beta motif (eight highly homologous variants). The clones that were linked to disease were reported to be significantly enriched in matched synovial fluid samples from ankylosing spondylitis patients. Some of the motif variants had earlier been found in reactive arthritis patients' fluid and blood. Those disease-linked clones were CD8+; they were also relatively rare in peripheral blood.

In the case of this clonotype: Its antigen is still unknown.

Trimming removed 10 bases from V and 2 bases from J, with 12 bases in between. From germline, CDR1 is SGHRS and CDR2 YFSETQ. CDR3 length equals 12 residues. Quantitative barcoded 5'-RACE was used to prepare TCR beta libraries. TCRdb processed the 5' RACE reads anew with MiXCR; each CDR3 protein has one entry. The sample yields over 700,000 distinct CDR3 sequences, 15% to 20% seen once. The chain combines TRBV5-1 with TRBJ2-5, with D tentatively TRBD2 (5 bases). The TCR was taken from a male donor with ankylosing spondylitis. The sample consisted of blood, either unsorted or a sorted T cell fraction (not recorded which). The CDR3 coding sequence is TGCGCCTCGGTGGGAGAACAAGAGACCCAGTACTTC. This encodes CASVGEQETQYF.